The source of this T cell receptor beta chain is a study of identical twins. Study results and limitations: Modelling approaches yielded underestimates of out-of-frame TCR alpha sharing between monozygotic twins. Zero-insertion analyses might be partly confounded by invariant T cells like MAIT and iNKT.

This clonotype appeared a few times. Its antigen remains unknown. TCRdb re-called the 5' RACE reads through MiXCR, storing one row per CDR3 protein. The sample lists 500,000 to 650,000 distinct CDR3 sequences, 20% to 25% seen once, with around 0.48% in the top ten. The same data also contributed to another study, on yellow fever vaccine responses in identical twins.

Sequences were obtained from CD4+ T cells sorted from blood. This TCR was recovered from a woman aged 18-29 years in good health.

The CDR3, as DNA: TGCGCCAGCAGCTTGACGGATTCGGTACAGCAGTACTTC. Translated, it gives CASSLTDSVQQYF. J is TRBJ2-7 and V is TRBV5-1; no clear D. The CDR3 has 13 amino acids. V was pared by 1 base and J by 8 bases, with 13 bases between. The V gene's germline CDR1 is SGHRS and CDR2 YFSETQ.